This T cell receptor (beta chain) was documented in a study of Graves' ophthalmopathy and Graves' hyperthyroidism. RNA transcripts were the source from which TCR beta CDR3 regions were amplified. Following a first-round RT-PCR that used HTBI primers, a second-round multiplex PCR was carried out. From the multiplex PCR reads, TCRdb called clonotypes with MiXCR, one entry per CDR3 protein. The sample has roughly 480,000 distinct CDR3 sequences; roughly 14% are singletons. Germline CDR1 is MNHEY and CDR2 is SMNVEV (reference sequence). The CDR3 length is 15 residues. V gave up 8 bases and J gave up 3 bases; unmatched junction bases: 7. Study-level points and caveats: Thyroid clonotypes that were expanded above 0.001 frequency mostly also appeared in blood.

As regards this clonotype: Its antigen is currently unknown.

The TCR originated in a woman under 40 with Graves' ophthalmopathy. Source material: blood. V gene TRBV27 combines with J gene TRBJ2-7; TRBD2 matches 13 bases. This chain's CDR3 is CASRQGLAGSYEQYF. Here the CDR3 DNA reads TGTGCCAGCCGGCAGGGACTAGCGGGGAGCTACGAGCAGTACTTC.